A single sample gave rise to the 14 T cell receptor beta chains below, sequenced in a study of T cell repertoires in cytomegalovirus infection. MiXCR was run by TCRdb on the reads, yielding one entry per CDR3 protein. The repertoire holds around 280,000 distinct CDR3 sequences, with roughly an eighth as singletons. The sequenced material came from PBMCs. These TCRs come from a human donor in good health (CMV status not recorded). Some clones in this sample may be carry-over from other donors' samples.

This clonotype turned up a few times. The genes are TRBV20-1 and TRBJ1-2; TRBD1 matches at 7 bases. This CDR3 has 15 amino acids. CDR1 and CDR2 from the germline V gene are DFQATT and SNEGSKA (reference sequence). V was clipped by 1 base and J by 6 bases; unmatched bases: 11. DNA for the CDR3: TGCAGTGCTAGAGCCCAGGTACAGGGGATCCATGGCTACACCTTC. Protein product: CSARAQVQGIHGYTF.

This sequence joins TRBV29-1 and TRBJ2-5; D ambiguous. Trimming removed 8 bases at V and 2 bases at J, with 15 bases between. The CDR3 is 13 amino acids. The germline V gene encodes CDR1 SQVTM and CDR2 ANQGSEA. CDR3 DNA sequence: TGCAGCTCAAATGGGGTAGAACAAGAGACCCAGTACTTC. Protein product: CSSNGVEQETQYF.

Only a few counts were recorded for this clonotype. This chain uses TRBV7-9 with TRBJ2-7; 11 nucleotides agree with TRBD1. The germline gives CDR1 SEHNR, CDR2 FQNEAQ (reference sequence). V shed 5 bases, J shed 11 bases, and the junction held 8 bases outside the gene matches. The CDR3 sequence is 13 residues long. CDR3 nucleotides: TGTGCCAGCAGCCCGGGGACAGGGGGGTTGAAGTACTTC. Its protein product is CASSPGTGGLKYF.

This clonotype appeared many times. This chain links TRBV20-1 with TRBJ2-7, with TRBD1 identical over 7 bases. The ends lost 7 bases at V and 2 bases at J; junction bases unmatched: 5. This CDR3 contains 12 residues. Germline CDR1 DFQATT, CDR2 SNEGSKA (reference sequence). The CDR3 loop is CSVRGQPYEQYF. CDR3 in DNA: TGCAGTGTCCGGGGACAGCCCTACGAGCAGTACTTC.

The CDR3 protein is CSARDGGIGTEAFF. In nucleotides, the CDR3 is TGCAGTGCTAGAGATGGGGGCATAGGCACTGAAGCTTTCTTT. The rearrangement links TRBV20-1 to TRBJ1-1; a possible D gene is TRBD1 (6 bases). The length of the CDR3 is 14 residues. The ends were cut back, 0 bases at V and 4 bases at J, with 12 bases in the middle. Germline CDR1 is DFQATT and CDR2 is SNEGSKA (reference sequence).

This clonotype occurred many times. This chain connects TRBV2 to TRBJ2-6; tentative D call: TRBD1 (6 bases). Deletions cut 5 bases from V and 0 bases from J, with 17 bases between. Germline V lookup: CDR1 SNHLY, CDR2 FYNNEI. The CDR3 is 18 amino acids. CDR3 DNA sequence: TGTGCCAGCAGTCGGGACAAGGGGACCTTCTCTGGGGCCAACGTCCTGACTTTC. It yields the protein CASSRDKGTFSGANVLTF.

This clonotype was recorded a few times. V and J are TRBV24-1 and TRBJ2-1; 11 bases fit TRBD2. CDR1 is KGHDR, CDR2 SFDVKD, per germline. There are 16 residues in the CDR3. V was clipped by 1 base and J by 7 bases; unmatched bases: 5. The CDR3 nucleotides read TGTGCCACCAGTGATTTACCTAGCGGGAGGTTGAATGAGCAGTTCTTC. Translation: CATSDLPSGRLNEQFF.

This clonotype was counted only a few times. The CDR3 DNA reads as TGCAGTGCTAGAGATCGCGGGAGAATGGCCGAGCAGTACTTC. The encoded protein is CSARDRGRMAEQYF. The chain uses TRBV20-1 and TRBJ2-7; 7 bases fit TRBD2. This CDR3 has 14 amino acids. Germline V lookup: CDR1 DFQATT, CDR2 SNEGSKA (reference sequence). The V and J ends lost 0 bases and 6 bases, in that order; junction bases with no gene match: 8.

This clonotype was recorded at least ten times. V usage is TRBV7-2 and J usage is TRBJ2-3; tentatively, D is TRBD2 (6 bases). CDR1 and CDR2 (germline): SGHTA, FQGNSA. V was shortened by 5 bases and J by 3 bases, with 15 bases between the two germline ends. This CDR3 spans 15 amino acids. The CDR3 nucleotides are TGTGCCAGCAGCCGCCAGGGAGGTTTAACAGATACGCAGTATTTT. This sequence encodes CASSRQGGLTDTQYF.

This clonotype was recorded a few times. V gene TRBV3-1 combines with J gene TRBJ2-1, with 10 bases that match TRBD2. Germline V gene sequence: CDR1 LGHDT, CDR2 YNNKEL (reference sequence). V lost 4 bases and J lost 0; bases outside the gene matches: 6. CDR3 length: 17 amino acids. The CDR3 nucleotides are TGTGCCAGCAGCCGCAGCGGGAGGGCCCTCTCCTACAATGAGCAGTTCTTC. It encodes CASSRSGRALSYNEQFF.

This clonotype showed up just a few times. The gene calls are TRBV20-1 and TRBJ2-1, with 10 bases aligning to TRBD2. The trim removed 0 bases at V and 5 bases at J, leaving 4 bases unmatched. The CDR3 is 15 amino acids. The germline gives CDR1 DFQATT, CDR2 SNEGSKA (reference sequence). DNA for the CDR3: TGCAGTGCTAGAGATCCTAGCGGGAGTGACAATGAGCAGTTCTTC. It specifies CSARDPSGSDNEQFF.

In this sample, this clonotype turned up many times. V is TRBV7-2 and J is TRBJ2-7; the D gene is possibly TRBD2 (6 bases). The CDR3 totals 14 residues. Trimming removed 5 bases at V and 6 bases at J, with 17 bases between. Germline V gene sequence: CDR1 SGHTA, CDR2 FQGNSA. In nucleotides, the CDR3 is TGTGCCAGCAGCCCCCGCCGGGGAGGACCCGAGCAGTACTTC. This encodes CASSPRRGGPEQYF.

This clonotype was observed a few times. The V call is TRBV20-1, the J call TRBJ1-1; D not resolved. The CDR3 sequence is 13 residues long. V shed 2 bases and J shed 5 bases, with 12 bases lying between them. Germline CDR1 DFQATT, CDR2 SNEGSKA (reference sequence). In DNA, the CDR3 is TGCAGTGCTAGACACACAACCCAGACTGAAGCTTTCTTT. Translation: CSARHTTQTEAFF.

Only a few counts were recorded for this clonotype. The rearrangement joins TRBV20-1 to TRBJ2-2; 9 nucleotides match TRBD2. V shed 0 bases, J shed 4 bases, and the junction held 6 bases outside the gene matches. The V gene's germline CDR1 is DFQATT and CDR2 SNEGSKA (reference sequence). The CDR3 consists of 16 residues. This CDR3 reads CSARDVEREVTGELFF. The CDR3 DNA reads as TGCAGTGCTAGAGATGTAGAGCGGGAGGTCACCGGGGAGCTGTTTTTT.